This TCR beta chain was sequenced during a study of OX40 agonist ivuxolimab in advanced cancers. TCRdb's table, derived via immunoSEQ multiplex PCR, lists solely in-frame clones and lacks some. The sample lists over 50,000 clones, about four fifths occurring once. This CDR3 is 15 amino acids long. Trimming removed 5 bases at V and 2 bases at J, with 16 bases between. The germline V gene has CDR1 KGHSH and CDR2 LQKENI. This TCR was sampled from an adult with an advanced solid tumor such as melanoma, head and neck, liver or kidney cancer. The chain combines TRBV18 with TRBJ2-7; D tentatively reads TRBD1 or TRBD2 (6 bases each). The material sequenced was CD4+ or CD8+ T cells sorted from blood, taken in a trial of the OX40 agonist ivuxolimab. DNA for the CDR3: TGTGCCAGCTCATTATCGGGAGAGGGGGCCTACGAGCAGTACTTC. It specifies CASSLSGEGAYEQYF.